These 17 T cell receptor beta chains were all obtained from the same sample, sequenced in a study of blood T cell repertoires in COVID-19. Only in-frame clones appear in the TCRdb table, and some are missing; sequencing was by immunoSEQ multiplex PCR. The table shows over 150,000 clones, with roughly 93% occurring only once. The sequenced sample was peripheral blood. All receptors come from a man aged 18 to 29 with COVID-19, enrolled during active disease.

The V and J genes are TRBV19 and TRBJ2-1, with a weak D call TRBD1 (5 bases). Germline-derived CDR1 and CDR2 are LNHDA and SQIVND (reference sequence). The V gene lost 5 bases and the J gene lost 0 bases, with 11 bases spanning the gap. The CDR3 covers 15 residues. The CDR3 loop reads CASSRSDSSYNEQFF. CDR3 sequence (DNA): TGTGCCAGTAGTCGGAGCGACAGCTCCTACAATGAGCAGTTCTTC.

The chain combines TRBV16 with TRBJ1-6; D is perhaps TRBD1 (5 bases). Germline lookup yields CDR1 KGHSY and CDR2 FQNENV. The V end was cut by 4 bases, the J end by 5 bases, with 12 bases between. The CDR3 loop spans 15 amino acids. The CDR3 is CASSPRGGDNSPLHF. CDR3 DNA sequence: TGTGCCAGCAGCCCTCGGGGAGGGGATAATTCACCCCTCCACTTT. The full variable domain, with the rest looked up from reference TRBV16 and TRBJ1-6, is GEEVAQTPKHLVRGEGQKAKLYCAPIKGHSYVFWYQQVLKNEFKFLISFQNENVFDETGMPKERFSAKCLPNSPCSLEIQATKLEDSAVYFCASSPRGGDNSPLHFGNGTRLTVT.

The sample holds one count of this clone. The rearrangement links TRBV5-1 to TRBJ1-2, with D perhaps TRBD1 (5 bases). Germline V gene lookup returns CDR1 SGHRS and CDR2 YFSETQ. The CDR3 spans 14 residues. Trimming shortened V by 7 bases and J by 2 bases, and 15 bases separated the two germline ends. Here the CDR3 DNA reads TGCGCCAGCTCCCCTCGGGGGGGGAACTATGGCTACACCTTC. Amino acid sequence: CASSPRGGNYGYTF.

The chain carries TRBV7-2 and TRBJ1-2; D is perhaps TRBD1 (5 bases). The CDR3 is 15 residues long. Per germline, CDR1 SGHTA and CDR2 FQGNSA. V was cut by 1 base and J by 4 bases, with 13 bases left in between. Written as DNA, the CDR3 is TGTGCCAGCAGCTTAGGGAGGGGACTCCCCTATGGCTACACCTTC. Residues: CASSLGRGLPYGYTF.

The chain carries TRBV28 and TRBJ1-2, with TRBD1 matching over 10 bases. The CDR3 is 13 amino acids. With V trimmed by 8 bases and J by 3 bases, 3 bases remained unmatched. The V gene's germline CDR1 is MDHEN and CDR2 SYDVKM. The CDR3 DNA follows: TGTGCCAGCGCGACAGGGGGCGACTATGGCTACACCTTC. Translated: CASATGGDYGYTF.

V usage is TRBV10-3 and J usage is TRBJ2-7; 13 positions match TRBD2. V was pared by 6 bases and J by 4 bases, with 3 bases of the junction left unmatched. CDR1 is ENHRY and CDR2 is SYGVKD in the germline V gene. This CDR3 comprises 14 residues. The CDR3 DNA sequence: TGTGCCATCAGCAGGACTAGCGGGAGTTACGAGCAGTACTTC. Its translation: CAISRTSGSYEQYF.

The chain is built from TRBV2 and TRBJ1-1; 7 bases align to TRBD1. Per the germline V gene, CDR1 is SNHLY and CDR2 is FYNNEI. This CDR3 comprises 14 residues. The trim removed 2 bases at V and 5 bases at J, leaving 5 bases unmatched. This chain's CDR3 is CASSENQGGTEAFF. The CDR3 DNA is TGTGCCAGCAGTGAAAATCAGGGGGGTACTGAAGCTTTCTTT.

The CDR3 loop is CASRFQTGRSGNTIYF. The CDR3 region has the DNA TGTGCCAGCAGATTCCAGACAGGCCGCTCTGGAAACACCATATATTTT. This chain connects TRBV6-6 to TRBJ1-3, with D perhaps TRBD1 (6 bases). Trimming removed 6 bases from V and 0 bases from J, with 15 bases in between. This CDR3 contains 16 residues. Per germline, CDR1 MNHNY and CDR2 SVGAGI (reference sequence).

This clone was seen a single time. The CDR3 DNA reads as TGCGCCAGCAGCCAAGAAGTGGCTAGGACCGGGGAGCTGTTTTTT. Its protein product is CASSQEVARTGELFF. The chain is built from TRBV4-1 and TRBJ2-2; D unclear. The ends were cut back, 0 bases at V and 5 bases at J, with 10 bases in the middle. The CDR3 is 15 amino acids. Germline CDR1 MGHRA, CDR2 YSYEKL.

This chain links TRBV28 with TRBJ2-7, with D uncertain. The V and J ends lost 3 bases and 4 bases respectively, with 16 bases between them. This CDR3 has 15 residues. Germline V gives CDR1 MDHEN, CDR2 SYDVKM. Written as DNA, the CDR3 is TGTGCCAGCAGTTTCACATGGCCAGACTCTTACGAGCAGTACTTC. It codes for CASSFTWPDSYEQYF. Full variable domain (remainder filled in from reference TRBV28 and TRBJ2-7): DVKVTQSSRYLVKRTGEKVFLECVQDMDHENMFWYRQDPGLGLRLIYFSYDVKMKEKGDIPEGYSVSREKKERFSLILESASTNQTSMYLCASSFTWPDSYEQYFGPGTRLTVT.

The chain has TRBV9 and TRBJ2-1; D perhaps matches TRBD1 (5 bases). The CDR3 totals 15 residues. Trimming took 7 bases from V and 5 from J, leaving 19 bases between them. Germline lookup yields CDR1 SGDLS and CDR2 YYNGEE. CDR3 protein: CASGAAGMFHNEQFF. The CDR3, as DNA: TGTGCCAGCGGTGCGGCAGGGATGTTCCACAATGAGCAGTTCTTC.

CDR3 region: CASSDSSGYEQYF. CDR3 nucleotides: TGCGCCAGCAGTGATTCCAGCGGCTACGAGCAGTACTTC. The chain couples TRBV10-1 to TRBJ2-7; maybe TRBD2 (5 bases). Germline assignment: CDR1 WNHNN and CDR2 SYGVQD (reference sequence). CDR3 length equals 13 residues. The V end was cut by 3 bases, the J end by 3 bases, with 9 bases between.

This chain links TRBV30 with TRBJ2-7; tentatively, D is TRBD2 (6 bases). Trimming stripped 2 bases from V and 5 bases from J, with 16 bases between. The CDR3 runs 14 residues. CDR1 and CDR2 from the germline V gene are GTSNPN and SVGIG (reference sequence). CDR3: CAWSRWEDGDEQYF. The CDR3 DNA follows: TGTGCCTGGAGTAGATGGGAGGATGGGGACGAGCAGTACTTC.

The chain links TRBV27 to TRBJ2-4, with D possibly TRBD2 on 7 matching bases. CDR1 MNHEY and CDR2 SMNVEV come from the germline V gene (reference sequence). V lost 5 bases and J 4 bases, leaving 21 bases between the germline ends. This CDR3 has 17 amino acids. CDR3 nucleotide sequence: TGTGCCAGCAGTCCCTCTCGACCGGGGGGCAGGAAAAACATTCAGTACTTC. Translating it yields CASSPSRPGGRKNIQYF.

The V call is TRBV3-1 (or the pseudogene TRBV3-2), the J call TRBJ2-7, with D tentatively TRBD2 (5 bases). CDR1 is LGHDT, CDR2 YNNKEL, per germline (reference sequence). V lost 1 base and J lost 0, with 7 bases in between. This CDR3 spans 14 amino acids. The CDR3 reads CASSQGGPSYEQYF. DNA of the CDR3: TGTGCCAGCAGCCAAGGCGGGCCCTCCTACGAGCAGTACTTC.

The genes are TRBV5-1 and TRBJ2-2, with TRBD2 identical over 7 bases. Trimming at V came to 4 bases and at J to 5 bases, leaving 11 bases not matched to a gene. This CDR3 region has 16 residues. Germline-derived CDR1 and CDR2 are SGHRS and YFSETQ. The CDR3 here is CASSIEAGLPTGELFF. In DNA, the CDR3 is TGCGCCAGCAGCATAGAGGCGGGACTACCAACCGGGGAGCTGTTTTTT.

The chain combines TRBV3-1 (or the pseudogene TRBV3-2) with TRBJ1-3; TRBD1 is a possible D gene (5 bases). The CDR3 covers 14 residues. Trimming cost V 5 bases and J 5 bases, with 13 bases left between them. Germline-derived CDR1 and CDR2 are LGHDT and YNNKEL (reference sequence). CDR3 region: CASSSRRGRNTIYF. The CDR3 bases are TGTGCCAGCAGCAGCCGGCGGGGGAGAAACACCATATATTTT.